This TCR beta chain came from a study of memory CD4+ T cells and cytomegalovirus serostatus. TCRdb's table, derived via immunoSEQ multiplex PCR, lists solely in-frame clones and lacks some. The sample yields tens of thousands of clones, approximately 82% seen once. Single viable CD3+CD4+CD8-CD45RO+ cells were sorted as the memory CD4+ T cells. From germline, CDR1 is MNHNY and CDR2 SVGAGI (reference sequence). The length of the CDR3 is 13 residues. V gave up 5 bases and J gave up 7 bases, with 15 bases separating them. The TCR was taken from an adult in good health and CMV-seronegative. Sequenced input: memory CD4+ T cells from blood. The J gene is TRBJ2-7, the V gene TRBV6-6; D gene unclear. The CDR3 region has the DNA TGTGCCAGCAGTCCGCTCGCGTCTCGGGAGCAGTACTTC. This translates into CASSPLASREQYF.